The 13 T cell receptor beta chains in this list originate from one sample, sequenced in a study of T cell responses to AZD1222 COVID-19 vaccine. TCRdb's table, derived via immunoSEQ multiplex PCR, lists solely in-frame clones and lacks some. The sample lists about 170,000 clones, around 89% seen once, with 3.5% to 5.5% in the top ten. This specimen consisted of peripheral blood, obtained 28 days after the second dose of the MenACWY control vaccine. The receptor set was obtained from an adult who received the MenACWY meningococcal vaccine as a control.

The chain couples TRBV18 to TRBJ1-2; D is possibly TRBD1 (5 bases). This CDR3 has 18 amino acids. CDR1 and CDR2 (germline): KGHSH, LQKENI. Trimming cost V 4 bases and J 3 bases, with 24 bases left between them. In DNA form, the CDR3 reads TGTGCCAGCTCACTTCTAAGGGACCATTTTACAGAAGACTATGGCTACACCTTC. Translation: CASSLLRDHFTEDYGYTF.

The gene calls are TRBV6-5 and TRBJ2-5; no clear D. The CDR3 extends over 13 amino acids. Germline V lookup: CDR1 MNHEY, CDR2 SVGAGI. Trimming took 6 bases from V and 4 from J, leaving 12 bases between them. The CDR3 coding sequence is TGTGCCAGCAGCCCCTTACCCCTAGAGACCCAGTACTTC. Protein product: CASSPLPLETQYF.

This chain connects TRBV7-9 to TRBJ2-7; D gene unclear. The V gene lost 1 base and the J gene lost 0 bases, with 7 bases spanning the gap. CDR1 and CDR2 from the germline V gene are SEHNR and FQNEAQ (reference sequence). This CDR3 has 14 residues. The CDR3 region is CASSLGRSSYEQYF. The CDR3 DNA is TGTGCCAGCAGCTTAGGCAGGAGCTCCTACGAGCAGTACTTC.

The chain couples TRBV5-1 to TRBJ2-5; TRBD2 might be the D (6 bases). The ends were cut back, 4 bases at V and 5 bases at J, with 6 bases in the middle. Germline-derived CDR1 and CDR2 are SGHRS and YFSETQ. This CDR3 has 11 amino acids. The CDR3 region has the DNA TGCGCCAGCAGCCGGGGGGAGACCCAGTACTTC. Translated: CASSRGETQYF.

The chain carries TRBV9 and TRBJ2-2; tentative D call: TRBD1 (5 bases). Germline CDR1 reads SGDLS; CDR2 reads YYNGEE. V was pared by 4 bases and J by 4 bases, with 11 bases between. This CDR3 contains 14 residues. The CDR3 nucleotides are TGTGCCAGCAGCTCTCAGGGAAGCACCGGGGAGCTGTTTTTT. Protein product: CASSSQGSTGELFF.

The rearrangement links TRBV25-1 to TRBJ1-5, with 7 positions matching TRBD1. The germline V gene has CDR1 MGHDK and CDR2 SYGVNS. The J segment lost 7 bases and the V segment lost 5 bases, leaving 5 bases of the junction unmatched. This CDR3 has 13 amino acids. CDR3 protein: CASSTGEGQPQHF. CDR3 bases: TGTGCCAGCAGTACAGGGGAGGGGCAGCCCCAGCATTTT.

The rearrangement uses TRBV24-1 and TRBJ2-1; a weak D match, TRBD2 (5 bases). The CDR3 runs 11 residues. Germline assignment: CDR1 KGHDR and CDR2 SFDVKD. V lost 8 bases and J lost 7, with 8 bases in between. As DNA, the CDR3 is TGTGCCACCATGGACTGGAATGAGCAGTTCTTC. This encodes CATMDWNEQFF.

This clone appeared a single time. The rearrangement uses TRBV21-1 and TRBJ1-5. TRBV21-1 is a documented pseudogene. The CDR3 has 14 residues. The CDR3 region has the DNA TGTGCCAGCAGGAGGGACGGAACCAATCAGCCCCAGCATTTT. Amino acids: CASRRDGTNQPQHF.

This clone was counted a few times. The rearrangement uses TRBV5-1 and TRBJ1-5; D unresolved. Trimming cost V 0 bases and J 2 bases, with 9 bases left between them. Germline lookup yields CDR1 SGHRS and CDR2 YFSETQ. CDR3 length: 15 amino acids. The CDR3 region has the DNA TGCGCCAGCAGCTTGGCCGGGCGCGGCAATCAGCCCCAGCATTTT. Translating gives CASSLAGRGNQPQHF.

J is TRBJ2-7 and V is TRBV7-9; 13 nucleotides line up with TRBD2. V gave up 4 bases and J gave up 4 bases; unmatched junction bases: 4. The V gene's germline CDR1 is SEHNR and CDR2 FQNEAQ (reference sequence). The CDR3 extends over 15 amino acids. The chain's CDR3 is CASSSGTSGNYEQYF. As DNA, the CDR3 is TGTGCCAGCAGCTCCGGGACTAGCGGGAATTACGAGCAGTACTTC.

The chain combines TRBV18 with TRBJ1-4, with D perhaps matching TRBD1 (6 bases). CDR3 length equals 15 residues. V lost 2 bases, J lost 4 bases, and 11 bases lay in between. Germline loops: CDR1 KGHSH, CDR2 LQKENI. CDR3 sequence reads: CASSPAAGVNEKLFF. CDR3 sequence (DNA): TGTGCCAGCTCACCAGCGGCAGGGGTTAATGAAAAACTGTTTTTT. Full variable domain (outside the CDR3, taken from reference TRBV18 and TRBJ1-4): NAGVMQNPRHLVRRRGQEARLRCSPMKGHSHVYWYRQLPEEGLKFMVYLQKENIIDESGMPKERFSAEFPKEGPSILRIQQVVRGDSAAYFCASSPAAGVNEKLFFGSGTQLSVL.

The V and J genes are TRBV7-9 and TRBJ2-1; D not certain. This CDR3 spans 14 amino acids. Deletions cut 8 bases from V and 0 bases from J, with 11 bases between. Germline values: CDR1 SEHNR, CDR2 FQNEAQ (reference sequence). The CDR3 bases are TGTGCCAGCGAGACCTACAGCTCCTACAATGAGCAGTTCTTC. Translating gives CASETYSSYNEQFF. Full variable domain (missing parts from reference TRBV7-9 and TRBJ2-1): DTGVSQNPRHKITKRGQNVTFRCDPISEHNRLYWYRQTLGQGPEFLTYFQNEAQLEKSRLLSDRFSAERPKGSFSTLEIQRTEQGDSAMYLCASETYSSYNEQFFGPGTRLTVL.

J is TRBJ1-4 and V is TRBV4-1; TRBD1 is a possible D gene (6 bases). The CDR3 length is 15 residues. The germline CDR1 and CDR2 sequences are MGHRA and YSYEKL. V was trimmed by 2 bases and J by 8 bases, leaving 15 bases between them. CDR3 in DNA: TGCGCCAGCAGCCAAAACCCCGGACAGATAGAAAAACTGTTTTTT. This translates into CASSQNPGQIEKLFF.